A selection of T cell receptor beta chains follows, all from one sample in a study of blood T cell repertoires in COVID-19. Method: immunoSEQ multiplex PCR; TCRdb's copy keeps in-frame clones and lacks some. The table lists approximately 110,000 clones, 88% of them singletons, with roughly 1% in the top ten. The sequenced material came from peripheral blood. The source is a woman aged 50 to 60 with active or convalescent COVID-19. Each CDR3 is given with its conserved first and last residue. The D gene is left open where the match is weak. Clone size is shown for a subset of rows, as once, few, many or a class of expanded clone.

clone size,V gene,J gene,D gene,CDR3 DNA,CDR3 protein
once,TRBV18,TRBJ1-1,.,TGTGCCAGCCGACCGGGACTGGGGAACACTGAAGCTTTCTTT,CASRPGLGNTEAFF
.,TRBV28,TRBJ1-6,.,TGTGCCAGCAGTTTATCGGCAGGCCCCACGCCCCTCCACTTT,CASSLSAGPTPLHF
.,TRBV7-7,TRBJ2-7,.,TGTGCTAGCAGCCCGTCCGGTGTGAACGAGCAGTACTTC,CASSPSGVNEQYF
.,TRBV7-9,TRBJ2-1,TRBD2,TGTGCCAGCAGCTTACCAACTAGCGGAGTCTACAATGAGCAGTTCTTC,CASSLPTSGVYNEQFF
.,TRBV7-2,TRBJ2-3,TRBD2,TGTGCCAGCAGCTTCGAAGCGGGAGGGACAGGCACAGATACGCAGTATTTT,CASSFEAGGTGTDTQYF
.,TRBV19,TRBJ2-1,TRBD2,TGTGCCAGTAGTATCGGGGCCAGCGGGACCTACAATGAGCAGTTCTTC,CASSIGASGTYNEQFF
.,TRBV28,TRBJ1-2,.,TGTGCCAGCAGCTCCGGGGGGGTTAACTATGGCTACACCTTC,CASSSGGVNYGYTF
.,TRBV4-2,TRBJ2-7,TRBD2,TGTGCCAGCAGCCGAAGCGGGAGGGAGCCCCACGAGCAGTACTTC,CASSRSGREPHEQYF
.,TRBV3-1/TRBV3-2,TRBJ1-5,.,TGTGCCAGCAGCCAAGATCCGGTCGGGTGGCCCCAGCATTTT,CASSQDPVGWPQHF
.,TRBV2,TRBJ2-3,TRBD2,TGTGCCAGCAGTACGACTAGCGGGAGTGTGACGCAGTATTTT,CASSTTSGSVTQYF
.,TRBV10-1,TRBJ1-6,.,TGCGCCAGCGCAATAATTCCAGGGGAGGGAAATTCACCCCTCCACTTT,CASAIIPGEGNSPLHF
once,TRBV28,TRBJ2-2,TRBD1,TGTGCCAGCTCACAAGGTGGGACAGTAAACACCGGGGAGCTGTTTTTT,CASSQGGTVNTGELFF
.,TRBV3-1/TRBV3-2,TRBJ2-1,.,TGTGCCAGCAGCCAAGTACCGGGCTCCTACAATGAGCAGTTCTTC,CASSQVPGSYNEQFF
.,TRBV7-3,TRBJ1-5,.,TGTGCCAGCAGCTTACCCGCTCTCCTACAGGGAGAACAGCCCCAGCATTTT,CASSLPALLQGEQPQHF
.,TRBV28,TRBJ2-6,.,TGTGCCAGCAGTCTTTTTTTTCCTGGGGCCAACGTCCTGACTTTC,CASSLFFPGANVLTF
.,TRBV6-6,TRBJ2-1,.,TGTGCCAGCAGTTATTTACAACTAGACAATGAGCAGTTCTTC,CASSYLQLDNEQFF
.,TRBV6-5,TRBJ1-2,TRBD1,TGTGCCAGCAGTTACTCGGGACAGGGGATATATGGCTACACCTTC,CASSYSGQGIYGYTF
.,TRBV11-2,TRBJ1-3,.,TGTGCCAGCAGCTCCGCCCTCGTCAGGGGTACTGGAAACACCATATATTTT,CASSSALVRGTGNTIYF
.,TRBV28,TRBJ1-5,.,TGTGCCAGCAGCCTGTGGCAGGCTCTAAGCAATCAGCCCCAGCATTTT,CASSLWQALSNQPQHF
.,TRBV18,TRBJ2-5,TRBD2,TGTGCCAGCTCCCGCAGCGGGAGGCAGGAAGAGACCCAGTACTTC,CASSRSGRQEETQYF
.,TRBV3-1/TRBV3-2,TRBJ2-3,TRBD1,TGTGCCAGCAGCCCTACAGGGGCTCCAGATACGCAGTATTTT,CASSPTGAPDTQYF
.,TRBV7-2,TRBJ1-1,.,TGTGCCAGCAGCTTAGTGGCGGGGCCTGACACTGAAGCTTTCTTT,CASSLVAGPDTEAFF
.,TRBV5-6,TRBJ2-2,.,TGTGCCAGCAGCTTTGAGGTTGGGGAGCTGTTTTTT,CASSFEVGELFF
few,TRBV7-7,TRBJ2-5,.,TGTGCTAGCAGCTCGGGCAGGGTTTGGCAAGAGACCCAGTACTTC,CASSSGRVWQETQYF
.,TRBV5-5,TRBJ2-1,.,TGTGCCAGCAGCTACAGCGGGTTAGAGCAGTTCTTC,CASSYSGLEQFF
.,TRBV30,TRBJ1-6,TRBD1,TGTGCCTGGGGAACGGGACAGATTAATTCACCCCTCCACTTT,CAWGTGQINSPLHF
.,TRBV10-3,TRBJ2-3,.,TGTGCCATCACTAACGGGAGCACAGATACGCAGTATTTT,CAITNGSTDTQYF
.,TRBV27,TRBJ2-7,TRBD2,TGTGCCAGCAGTCCTGGGACTAGTTCCCCCTTACCCCTCCGGTACTTC,CASSPGTSSPLPLRYF
.,TRBV19,TRBJ2-3,TRBD2,TGTGCCAGTAGTTCGGGACTAGCCCGCACAGATACGCAGTATTTT,CASSSGLARTDTQYF
.,TRBV3-1/TRBV3-2,TRBJ1-5,.,TGTGCCAGCAGCCGAGAGGGCGGCAATCAGCCCCAGCATTTT,CASSREGGNQPQHF
.,TRBV9,TRBJ2-3,TRBD2,TGTGCCAGCAGCGTGGGGGGGTCCACAGATACGCAGTATTTT,CASSVGGSTDTQYF
few,TRBV7-2,TRBJ2-7,TRBD2,TGTGCCAGCAGCCCGGGGGGGTACGAGCAGTACTTC,CASSPGGYEQYF
.,TRBV29-1,TRBJ1-5,.,TGCAGCGTTGTGGAGGGCGCCCAATTCGGTCAGCCCCAGCATTTT,CSVVEGAQFGQPQHF
.,TRBV19,TRBJ2-7,.,TGTGCCAGTAGTATACGGGGGACCGGGTTCTTGGGGGACGAGCAGTACTTC,CASSIRGTGFLGDEQYF
.,TRBV21-1,TRBJ2-3,.,TGTGCCAGCAGCATCCCCGGAGGAGGCATCACAGATACGCAGTATTTT,CASSIPGGGITDTQYF
once,TRBV4-3,TRBJ2-1,TRBD2,TGCGCCAGCAGCCAAGGGTTAGCGGGAGGGCCCGTGAATGAGCAGTTCTTC,CASSQGLAGGPVNEQFF
.,TRBV6-5,TRBJ2-1,TRBD2,TGTGCCAGCACGGGGCTAGCGGCCTACAATGAGCAGTTCTTC,CASTGLAAYNEQFF
.,TRBV4-2,TRBJ1-4,TRBD1,TGTGCCAGCAGCCAGGGACAGCATGAAAAACTGTTTTTT,CASSQGQHEKLFF
.,TRBV5-4,TRBJ2-7,.,TGTGCCAGCAGCTTGGACAGTAGCTCCTACGAGCAGTACTTC,CASSLDSSSYEQYF
.,TRBV7-9,TRBJ2-7,.,TGTGCCAGCAGCTTAGCGGCCCAGGCTCCCTCTTACTTC,CASSLAAQAPSYF
.,TRBV28,TRBJ1-2,.,TGTGCCAGCAGTCCCCCGGCGGGGACTAACTATGGCTACACCTTC,CASSPPAGTNYGYTF